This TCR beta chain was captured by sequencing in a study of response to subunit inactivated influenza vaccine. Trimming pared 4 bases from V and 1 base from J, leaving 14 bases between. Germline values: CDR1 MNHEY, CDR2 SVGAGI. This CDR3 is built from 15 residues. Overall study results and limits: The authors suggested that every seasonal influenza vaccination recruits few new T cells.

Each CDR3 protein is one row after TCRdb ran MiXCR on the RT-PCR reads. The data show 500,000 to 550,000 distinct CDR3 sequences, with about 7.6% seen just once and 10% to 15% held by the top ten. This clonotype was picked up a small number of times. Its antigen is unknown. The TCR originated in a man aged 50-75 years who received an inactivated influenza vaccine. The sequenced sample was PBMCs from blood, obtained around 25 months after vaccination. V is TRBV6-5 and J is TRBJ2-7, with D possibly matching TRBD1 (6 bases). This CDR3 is CASSFTGISSYEQYF. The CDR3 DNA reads TGTGCCAGCAGTTTTACAGGGATAAGTTCCTACGAGCAGTACTTC.